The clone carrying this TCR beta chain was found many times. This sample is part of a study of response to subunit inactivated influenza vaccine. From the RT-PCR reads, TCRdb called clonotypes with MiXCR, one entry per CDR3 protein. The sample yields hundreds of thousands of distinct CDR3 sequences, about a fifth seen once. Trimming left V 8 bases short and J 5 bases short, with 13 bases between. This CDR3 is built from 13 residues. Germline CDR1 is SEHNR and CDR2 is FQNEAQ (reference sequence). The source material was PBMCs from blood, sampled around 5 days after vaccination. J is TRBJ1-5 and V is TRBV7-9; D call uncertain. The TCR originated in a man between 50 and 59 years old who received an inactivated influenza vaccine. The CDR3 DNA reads TGTGCCAGCGGAGCGGGGAGGTATCAGCCCCAGCATTTT. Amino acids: CASGAGRYQPQHF. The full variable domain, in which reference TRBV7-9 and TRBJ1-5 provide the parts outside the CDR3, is DTGVSQNPRHKITKRGQNVTFRCDPISEHNRLYWYRQTLGQGPEFLTYFQNEAQLEKSRLLSDRFSAERPKGSFSTLEIQRTEQGDSAMYLCASGAGRYQPQHFGDGTRLSIL.